The 12 T cell receptor beta chains presented below share a single source sample, sequenced in a study of cytomegalovirus exposure and HLA in healthy donors. The repertoire was sequenced with immunoSEQ multiplex PCR; TCRdb's copy has only in-frame clones and lacks some. The data show some 200,000 clones, about 79% seen once. The specimen was PBMCs. Receptors were obtained from a woman in her thirties in good health and CMV-seropositive.

The V and J genes are TRBV29-1 and TRBJ1-2, with 9 bases identical to TRBD1. CDR1 is SQVTM, CDR2 ANQGSEA, per germline. V trimming: 1 base; J trimming: 4 bases; junction bases outside the gene matches: 4. The CDR3 sequence is 14 residues long. The CDR3 here is CSVEVGQGSYGYTF. In nucleotides, the CDR3 is TGCAGCGTTGAAGTGGGACAGGGTAGCTATGGCTACACCTTC.

This rearrangement joins TRBV27 to TRBJ1-2; D unclear. CDR1 is MNHEY, CDR2 SMNVEV, per germline (reference sequence). The CDR3 contains 15 residues. The V and J ends lost 6 bases and 4 bases respectively, with 18 bases between them. In DNA, the CDR3 is TGTGCCAGCAGCCCAGACACCCTTGCGAGCTATGGCTACACCTTC. This sequence encodes CASSPDTLASYGYTF.

V and J are TRBV6-1 and TRBJ1-5; no clear D gene. The CDR3 is 15 amino acids. The V gene's germline CDR1 is MNHNS and CDR2 SASEGT. V gave up 1 base and J gave up 6 bases, with 13 bases separating them. CDR3 bases: TGTGCCAGCAGTGAAGAGCGGCCCTTCGGTCAGCCCCAGCATTTT. It codes for CASSEERPFGQPQHF.

CDR3 nucleotides: TGTGCCAGCAGGGCCAACAGGGGGCTCGACGAGCAGTACTTC. Protein product: CASRANRGLDEQYF. The rearrangement uses TRBV6-1 and TRBJ2-7, with 9 bases fitting TRBD1. Germline V gene sequence: CDR1 MNHNS, CDR2 SASEGT. The CDR3 has 14 residues. The ends lost 6 bases at V and 5 bases at J; junction bases unmatched: 8.

This clone showed up just once. The chain is built from TRBV19 and TRBJ2-2, with D hard to call. The V gene lost 3 bases and the J gene lost 6 bases, with 8 bases spanning the gap. The CDR3 runs to 13 residues. In germline, CDR1 is LNHDA, CDR2 SQIVND (reference sequence). CDR3 DNA sequence: TGTGCCAGTAGTATGAGAGGCCCCGGGGAGCTGTTTTTT. Protein: CASSMRGPGELFF.

This clone was picked up one time. This chain links TRBV11-1 with TRBJ2-1, with TRBD2 as a possible D gene (5 bases). CDR1 and CDR2 from the germline V gene are SGHAT and FQDESV (reference sequence). The length of the CDR3 is 13 residues. With 4 bases removed from V and 7 bases from J, the gap between germline ends came to 11 bases. Here the CDR3 DNA reads TGTGCCAGCAGCTCCACCCGGGGTAATGAGCAGTTCTTC. It yields the protein CASSSTRGNEQFF.

The chain uses TRBV28 and TRBJ2-6, with TRBD1 as a possible D gene (6 bases). The V end was cut by 3 bases, the J end by 2 bases, with 11 bases between. The CDR3 is 16 amino acids. Per germline, CDR1 MDHEN and CDR2 SYDVKM. The CDR3 DNA reads TGTGCCAGCAGTTTCTACAGGGCGCCTGGGGCCAACGTCCTGACTTTC. Encoded protein: CASSFYRAPGANVLTF.

The chain links TRBV27 to TRBJ1-1, with D possibly being TRBD1 (5 bases). Germline V CDR1 and CDR2: MNHEY, SMNVEV (reference sequence). The CDR3 loop spans 13 amino acids. Trimming took off 5 bases at V and 3 bases at J, with 10 bases between the two ends. CDR3 DNA sequence: TGTGCCAGCAGTCCCGACAGATACACTGAAGCTTTCTTT. It is translated as CASSPDRYTEAFF.

This rearrangement joins TRBV7-2 to TRBJ1-1; tentative D call: TRBD1 (5 bases). CDR1 and CDR2 from the germline V gene are SGHTA and FQGNSA. V lost 0 bases and J 5 bases, leaving 10 bases between the germline ends. The length of the CDR3 is 14 residues. The CDR3 sequence: CASSLAGDWTEAFF. The CDR3 nucleotides are TGTGCCAGCAGCTTAGCAGGGGATTGGACTGAAGCTTTCTTT.

This chain connects TRBV5-6 to TRBJ1-1; possibly TRBD1 for D (6 bases). The CDR3 has 12 amino acids. Trimming stripped 4 bases from V and 8 bases from J, with 12 bases between. The germline V gene has CDR1 SGHDT and CDR2 YYEEEE. CDR3 amino acids: CASSLTTGEAFF. The CDR3 region has the DNA TGTGCCAGCAGCCTCACCACAGGGGAAGCTTTCTTT.

The count of this clone is one. The CDR3 DNA reads TGTGCCAGCAGATCCTACTCGGACTGGAACACTGAAGCTTTCTTT. Protein sequence: CASRSYSDWNTEAFF. V is TRBV6-5 and J is TRBJ1-1, with D hard to call. V lost 6 bases and J 1 base, leaving 15 bases between the germline ends. From germline, CDR1 is MNHEY and CDR2 SVGAGI. CDR3 length: 15 amino acids.

The chain couples TRBV11-3 to TRBJ2-2; 9 nucleotides line up with TRBD1. V gave up 1 base and J gave up 4 bases; unmatched junction bases: 1. The germline V gene has CDR1 SGHNT and CDR2 YENEEA. This CDR3 has 15 residues. In nucleotides, the CDR3 is TGTGCCAGCAGCTTAGGGGACAGGGTCACCGGGGAGCTGTTTTTT. It is translated as CASSLGDRVTGELFF.